The rows below give T cell receptor beta chains drawn from one sample of a study of cytomegalovirus exposure and HLA in healthy donors. Clones were sequenced by immunoSEQ multiplex PCR, and TCRdb holds only the in-frame ones, with some missing. Of roughly 150,000 clones listed, around three quarters are singletons. The sequenced material came from PBMCs. The receptors originated from a male donor in good health and CMV-seronegative. Each CDR3 is given with its conserved first and last residue. Each record gives: V gene, clone size, J gene, D gene, CDR3 protein, CDR3 DNA. D genes are given only for firm matches. Only some rows state a clone size, as once, few, many or a class for expanded clones.

TRBV7-9	once	TRBJ1-2	TRBD1	CSSSPPGGGGAGYGYTF	TGTTCCAGCAGCCCCCCCGGAGGAGGGGGCGCCGGCTATGGCTACACCTTC
TRBV28	NA	TRBJ1-2	NA	CASSEAGVYGYTF	TGTGCCAGCAGCGAAGCAGGGGTCTATGGCTACACCTTC
TRBV19	NA	TRBJ2-5	NA	CASSGSEQETQYF	TGTGCCAGTAGCGGCAGCGAACAAGAGACCCAGTACTTC
TRBV5-5	NA	TRBJ1-3	NA	CASSEIRGNTIYF	TGTGCCAGCAGCGAGATCAGGGGAAACACCATATATTTT
TRBV2	NA	TRBJ1-5	NA	CASNSGQGNQPQHF	TGTGCCAGCAATTCTGGACAAGGCAATCAGCCCCAGCATTTT
TRBV2	NA	TRBJ2-3	NA	CASSDPSDTQYF	TGTGCCAGCAGTGACCCCTCCGATACGCAGTATTTT
TRBV10-2	NA	TRBJ1-1	TRBD1	CASSEKDRSSNTEAFF	TGCGCCAGCAGTGAGAAGGACAGGAGCTCAAACACTGAAGCTTTCTTT
TRBV2	few	TRBJ2-5	NA	CASREGGTQYF	TGTGCCAGCAGGGAGGGAGGGACCCAGTACTTC
TRBV4-3	once	TRBJ2-2	TRBD2	CASSLGTSGRLGTGELFF	TGCGCCAGCAGCCTGGGGACTAGCGGGAGGCTCGGCACCGGGGAGCTGTTTTTT
TRBV7-3	once	TRBJ2-2	NA	CASSQNPTLNTGELFF	TGTGCCAGCAGCCAAAATCCTACTCTGAACACCGGGGAGCTGTTTTTT
TRBV5-6	NA	TRBJ2-7	TRBD1	CASSRFRTGFYEQYF	TGTGCCAGCAGCCGATTTAGGACAGGGTTTTACGAGCAGTACTTC
TRBV29-1	NA	TRBJ2-7	TRBD2	CSVVGGLAGGKPTYEQYF	TGCAGCGTTGTCGGAGGGCTAGCGGGAGGAAAGCCGACCTACGAGCAGTACTTC
TRBV19	NA	TRBJ2-7	TRBD1	CASSLQGVGEQYF	TGTGCCAGTAGTCTCCAGGGGGTTGGCGAGCAGTACTTC
TRBV7-2	NA	TRBJ2-1	TRBD1	CASSLRPQGDGPYNEQFF	TGTGCCAGCAGCTTAAGGCCCCAGGGGGACGGACCCTACAATGAGCAGTTCTTC
TRBV29-1	NA	TRBJ2-7	NA	CSVGQSYEQYF	TGCAGCGTTGGACAATCCTACGAGCAGTACTTC
TRBV5-5	NA	TRBJ2-7	NA	CASRSVASYEQYF	TGTGCCAGCAGATCAGTAGCCTCCTACGAGCAGTACTTC
TRBV6-6	NA	TRBJ1-1	NA	CASNSQGNTEAFF	TGTGCCAGCAATTCCCAGGGGAACACTGAAGCTTTCTTT
TRBV7-8	few	TRBJ2-7	TRBD1	CASRPDRVTFYEQYF	TGTGCCAGCAGACCCGACAGGGTGACCTTCTACGAGCAGTACTTC
TRBV7-9	NA	TRBJ1-2	TRBD1	CASSLTGQVYGYTF	TGTGCCAGCAGCTTGACGGGACAGGTGTATGGCTACACCTTC
TRBV10-3	few	TRBJ1-5	NA	CAISPDQGNNQPQHF	TGTGCCATCAGCCCGGACCAGGGTAACAATCAGCCCCAGCATTTT
TRBV2	NA	TRBJ2-2	NA	CASSYQGTGELFF	TGTGCCAGCAGTTATCAGGGCACCGGGGAGCTGTTTTTT
TRBV7-2	NA	TRBJ2-5	NA	CASSAQRETQYF	TGTGCCAGCAGCGCGCAGCGAGAGACCCAGTACTTC
TRBV5-1	NA	TRBJ1-1	NA	CASRSGNTEAFF	TGCGCCAGCAGGAGCGGGAACACTGAAGCTTTCTTT
TRBV7-2	NA	TRBJ2-2	TRBD2	CASSLQGLAGGPGGELFF	TGTGCCAGCAGCTTACAGGGACTAGCGGGAGGGCCGGGCGGGGAGCTGTTTTTT
TRBV28	NA	TRBJ2-7	TRBD1	CASLHAGQGGYEQYF	TGTGCCAGCCTCCACGCGGGACAGGGGGGCTACGAGCAGTACTTC
TRBV19	NA	TRBJ2-5	TRBD2	CASSIYPRVAGVQETQYF	TGTGCCAGTAGTATTTACCCCCGGGTAGCGGGTGTACAAGAGACCCAGTACTTC
TRBV27	NA	TRBJ1-2	NA	CASRAKAGQGYTF	TGTGCCAGCAGAGCGAAGGCAGGGCAGGGCTACACCTTC
TRBV9	few	TRBJ2-1	TRBD2	CASSSTGTSRSSYNEQFF	TGTGCCAGCAGTTCCACCGGGACTAGCCGTTCCTCCTACAATGAGCAGTTCTTC
TRBV7-2	NA	TRBJ1-2	TRBD1	CASSHDRADYGYTF	TGTGCCAGCAGCCATGACAGGGCTGACTATGGCTACACCTTC
TRBV19	NA	TRBJ2-1	NA	CASSISQGRYNEQFF	TGTGCCAGTAGTATTTCACAGGGCCGATACAATGAGCAGTTCTTC
TRBV28	NA	TRBJ1-6	NA	CASGGRGRDSPLHF	TGTGCCAGCGGTGGGCGGGGGCGGGATTCACCCCTCCACTTT
TRBV10-3	NA	TRBJ2-7	NA	CAIGREGTPITYEQYF	TGTGCCATCGGGCGAGAGGGGACACCAATCACCTACGAGCAGTACTTC
TRBV5-1	NA	TRBJ2-7	NA	CASSLTFYEQYF	TGCGCCAGCAGTTTAACATTTTACGAGCAGTACTTC
TRBV6-7	NA	TRBJ2-2	NA	CASSYFAGRKRIGELFF	TGTGCCAGCAGTTACTTCGCAGGGAGGAAAAGGATCGGGGAGCTGTTTTTT
TRBV14	NA	TRBJ1-3	NA	CASSRTTGFGNTIYF	TGTGCCAGCAGCCGAACTACAGGGTTTGGAAACACCATATATTTT
TRBV7-2	few	TRBJ2-7	NA	CASSLGADREQYF	TGTGCCAGCAGCTTAGGGGCAGACCGCGAGCAGTACTTC
TRBV2	NA	TRBJ2-4	TRBD1	CASREQGTVNIQYF	TGTGCCAGCAGGGAACAGGGGACCGTAAACATTCAGTACTTC
TRBV5-1	NA	TRBJ2-2	TRBD2	CASRLAGGFDGELFF	TGCGCCAGCAGGTTAGCGGGAGGGTTCGACGGGGAGCTGTTTTTT
TRBV5-4	NA	TRBJ2-1	NA	CASSLVGPYNEQFF	TGTGCCAGCAGCTTGGTGGGGCCCTACAATGAGCAGTTCTTC
TRBV18	NA	TRBJ2-5	NA	CASSPPEVWRETQYF	TGTGCCAGCTCACCGCCGGAGGTTTGGCGGGAGACCCAGTACTTC
TRBV27	NA	TRBJ2-5	TRBD2	CASSLTSGARYQETQYF	TGTGCCAGCAGTTTGACTAGCGGGGCGAGGTACCAAGAGACCCAGTACTTC